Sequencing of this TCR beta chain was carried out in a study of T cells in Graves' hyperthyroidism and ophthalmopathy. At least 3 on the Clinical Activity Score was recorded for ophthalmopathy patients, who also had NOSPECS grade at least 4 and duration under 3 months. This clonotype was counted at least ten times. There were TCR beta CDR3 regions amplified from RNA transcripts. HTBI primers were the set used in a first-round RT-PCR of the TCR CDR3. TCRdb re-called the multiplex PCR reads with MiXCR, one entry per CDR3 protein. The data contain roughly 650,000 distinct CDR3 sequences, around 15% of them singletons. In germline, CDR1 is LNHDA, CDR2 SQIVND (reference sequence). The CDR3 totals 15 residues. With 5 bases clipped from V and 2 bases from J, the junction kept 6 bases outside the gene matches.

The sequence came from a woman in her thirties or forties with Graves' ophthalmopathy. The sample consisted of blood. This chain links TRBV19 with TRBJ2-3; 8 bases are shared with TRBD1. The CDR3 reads CASSPYRGDTDTQYF. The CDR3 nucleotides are TGTGCCAGTAGTCCTTACAGGGGGGACACAGATACGCAGTATTTT.